What follows are 21 T cell receptor beta chains derived from one specimen sequenced in a study of cytomegalovirus exposure and HLA in healthy donors. Assay used: immunoSEQ multiplex PCR; TCRdb lists only in-frame clones, some missing. The sample gives some 170,000 clones, around nine tenths of which show up once; 2.7% is in the top ten. The sequenced sample consisted of PBMCs. The receptors originated from a man aged 18 to 30 in good health and CMV-seropositive.

In DNA, the CDR3 is TGCGCCAGCAGCTCAACAGGGGTGAATGAGCAGTTCTTC. Protein product: CASSSTGVNEQFF. The chain has TRBV5-1 and TRBJ2-1; TRBD1 aligns across 7 bases. Germline V gives CDR1 SGHRS, CDR2 YFSETQ. This CDR3 has 13 amino acids. Trimming removed 3 bases from V and 7 bases from J; junction bases left unmatched: 4.

This chain connects TRBV7-9 to TRBJ2-2, with 7 bases identical to TRBD1. The CDR3 is 15 residues long. Trimming cost V 3 bases and J 7 bases; bases outside gene matches: 8. CDR1 and CDR2 from the germline V gene are SEHNR and FQNEAQ (reference sequence). CDR3 amino acids: CASSFFTGAGGELFF. The CDR3, as DNA: TGTGCCAGCAGCTTTTTCACAGGGGCCGGCGGGGAGCTGTTTTTT.

The chain employs TRBV9 and TRBJ2-3; 13 bases fit TRBD2. This CDR3 contains 16 residues. The trim removed 3 bases at V and 5 bases at J, leaving 6 bases unmatched. Germline values: CDR1 SGDLS, CDR2 YYNGEE. This CDR3 reads CASSGTSGGAGDTQYF. DNA for the CDR3: TGTGCCAGCAGCGGAACTAGCGGGGGGGCCGGAGATACGCAGTATTTT.

The chain is built from TRBV30 and TRBJ1-5; tentatively, D is TRBD1 (6 bases). Trimming cost V 1 base and J 0 bases, with 10 bases left between them. The length of the CDR3 is 15 residues. The V gene's germline CDR1 is GTSNPN and CDR2 SVGIG (reference sequence). CDR3 sequence (DNA): TGTGCCTGGAGTGCGGACAGTTATAGCAATCAGCCCCAGCATTTT. This gives the protein CAWSADSYSNQPQHF.

The chain uses TRBV27 and TRBJ2-7; D not certain. V shed 6 bases and J shed 1 base, with 13 bases lying between them. Germline V gene lookup returns CDR1 MNHEY and CDR2 SMNVEV (reference sequence). The length of the CDR3 is 14 residues. CDR3 amino acids: CASRPLQQSYEQYF. CDR3 in DNA: TGTGCCAGCAGGCCGTTACAGCAATCCTACGAGCAGTACTTC.

The chain is built from TRBV9 and TRBJ1-4; D may be TRBD1 (6 bases). Germline V gene sequence: CDR1 SGDLS, CDR2 YYNGEE. Trimming removed 3 bases at V and 2 bases at J, with 11 bases between. The CDR3 runs to 15 residues. The CDR3 protein is CASSARTATNEKLFF. DNA for the CDR3: TGTGCCAGCAGCGCCCGGACAGCCACTAATGAAAAACTGTTTTTT.

The rearrangement links TRBV5-6 to TRBJ2-1, with D perhaps matching TRBD2 (7 bases). This CDR3 is built from 15 residues. V was pared by 6 bases and J by 2 bases, with 15 bases between. Germline V gives CDR1 SGHDT, CDR2 YYEEEE. CDR3 in DNA: TGTGCCAGCATGGACGGGGGGCCTGCCTACAATGAGCAGTTCTTC. Residues: CASMDGGPAYNEQFF.

V usage is TRBV5-1 and J usage is TRBJ2-3; D is unclear. V dropped 0 bases and J dropped 5 bases, with 13 bases sitting between them. CDR3 length equals 15 residues. The V gene's germline CDR1 is SGHRS and CDR2 YFSETQ. The CDR3 DNA follows: TGCGCCAGCAGCTTGGGGAGTATGGTAGAAGATACGCAGTATTTT. Translating gives CASSLGSMVEDTQYF.

The chain couples TRBV5-4 to TRBJ2-1, with TRBD2 matching 11 bases. Germline V gene lookup returns CDR1 SGHNT and CDR2 YYREEE (reference sequence). The CDR3 has 15 residues. With 5 bases clipped from V and 4 bases from J, the junction kept 5 bases outside the gene matches. The CDR3 coding sequence is TGTGCCAGCAGTCTAGCGGGGGGCCTATACAATGAGCAGTTCTTC. It encodes CASSLAGGLYNEQFF.

The V and J genes are TRBV7-2 and TRBJ1-1; D gene uncertain. The germline CDR1 and CDR2 sequences are SGHTA and FQGNSA. CDR3 length: 15 amino acids. V lost 6 bases and J 5 bases, leaving 19 bases between the germline ends. The CDR3 reads CASSLVAVVRTEAFF. The DNA for the CDR3 is TGTGCCAGCAGTCTAGTTGCTGTTGTTAGGACTGAAGCTTTCTTT.

CDR3 in DNA: TGTGCCAGCAGCCTAATGTACGGGAGGGACTCCTACAATGAGCAGTTCTTC. It is translated as CASSLMYGRDSYNEQFF. The chain is built from TRBV4-2 and TRBJ2-1, with TRBD2 matching over 8 bases. The CDR3 spans 17 residues. V lost 4 bases and J lost 0; bases outside the gene matches: 8. Germline CDR1 and CDR2: LGHNA and YNFKEQ.

The chain is built from TRBV16 and TRBJ2-3; TRBD2 is a possible D gene (5 bases). CDR3 size: 17 residues. CDR1 and CDR2 from the germline V gene are KGHSY and FQNENV. V was shortened by 3 bases and J by 2 bases, with 18 bases between the two germline ends. Here the CDR3 DNA reads TGTGCCAGCAGCCAGCCCCTAGCCCGGGGAGACACAGATACGCAGTATTTT. It specifies CASSQPLARGDTDTQYF.

This clone was detected only a few times. The V call is TRBV6-1, the J call TRBJ1-2; tentatively, D is TRBD1 (6 bases). CDR1 and CDR2 (germline): MNHNS, SASEGT. The CDR3 spans 14 residues. V shed 10 bases and J shed 2 bases, with 17 bases lying between them. CDR3 amino acids: CAIGQTTLNYGYTF. CDR3 DNA: TGTGCCATCGGACAGACCACTTTGAACTATGGCTACACCTTC.

This clone came up a few times. The chain combines TRBV4-1 with TRBJ2-5; 13 nucleotides match TRBD2. The germline gives CDR1 MGHRA, CDR2 YSYEKL. The CDR3 has 15 amino acids. After removal of 4 bases from V and 4 bases from J, the junction contained 3 bases not matched to a gene. The CDR3 reads CASSPRTSGGETQYF. CDR3 nucleotide sequence: TGCGCCAGCAGCCCGAGGACTAGCGGGGGAGAGACCCAGTACTTC.

V is TRBV7-3 and J is TRBJ2-7, with 8 bases aligning to TRBD2. The length of the CDR3 is 15 residues. In germline, CDR1 is SGHTA, CDR2 FQGTGA. With 2 bases clipped from V and 5 bases from J, the junction kept 8 bases outside the gene matches. Here the CDR3 DNA reads TGTGCCAGCAGCTTAGCCGGGAGGGCCGTCGACGAGCAGTACTTC. Translating gives CASSLAGRAVDEQYF.

This chain connects TRBV7-2 to TRBJ2-7; maybe TRBD1 (5 bases). Germline V gene sequence: CDR1 SGHTA, CDR2 FQGNSA. This CDR3 contains 16 residues. Trimming pared 5 bases from V and 2 bases from J, leaving 19 bases between. CDR3 loop: CASSRSSQGVPYEQYF. In DNA, the CDR3 is TGTGCCAGCAGCCGTAGCTCCCAGGGTGTTCCCTACGAGCAGTACTTC. Complete variable domain (other parts from reference TRBV7-2 and TRBJ2-7): GAGVSQSPSNKVTEKGKDVELRCDPISGHTALYWYRQSLGQGLEFLIYFQGNSAPDKSGLPSDRFSAERTGGSVSTLTIQRTQQEDSAVYLCASSRSSQGVPYEQYFGPGTRLTVT.

Only a few counts were recorded for this clone. This rearrangement joins TRBV5-1 to TRBJ1-1; 7 positions match TRBD1. V dropped 4 bases and J dropped 7; count of bases not matched to a gene: 7. CDR3 length: 13 amino acids. Germline V gives CDR1 SGHRS, CDR2 YFSETQ. CDR3 sequence reads: CASSQGQSIEAFF. The CDR3 DNA is TGCGCCAGCAGCCAGGGACAGAGTATTGAAGCTTTCTTT.

The V and J genes are TRBV11-3 and TRBJ2-3; 7 bases map to TRBD1. After removal of 5 bases from V and 6 bases from J, the junction contained 8 bases not matched to a gene. The CDR3 totals 14 residues. Germline V CDR1 and CDR2: SGHNT, YENEEA. Here the CDR3 reads CASSARARGDTQYF. CDR3 DNA sequence: TGTGCCAGCAGCGCCCGGGCCAGGGGGGATACGCAGTATTTT.

The DNA of the CDR3 is TGTGCCGCTCTCCAGGCCGGGGAGCTGTTTTTT. Amino acids: CAALQAGELFF. The V and J genes are TRBV30 and TRBJ2-2; D ambiguous. This CDR3 is built from 11 residues. Germline CDR1 is GTSNPN and CDR2 is SVGIG (reference sequence). V gave up 8 bases and J gave up 6 bases, with 10 bases separating them.

The J gene is TRBJ2-2, the V gene TRBV7-3; tentatively, D is TRBD2 (6 bases). The length of the CDR3 is 17 residues. Trimming removed 5 bases from V and 5 bases from J, with 21 bases in between. In germline, CDR1 is SGHTA, CDR2 FQGTGA. The CDR3 here is CASSPSGRTLSTGELFF. The CDR3 DNA is TGTGCCAGCAGCCCATCTGGGAGGACTCTTAGTACCGGGGAGCTGTTTTTT. The whole variable domain, remainder taken from reference TRBV7-3 and TRBJ2-2, is GAGVSQTPSNKVTEKGKYVELRCDPISGHTALYWYRQSLGQGPEFLIYFQGTGAADDSGLPNDRFFAVRPEGSVSTLKIQRTERGDSAVYLCASSPSGRTLSTGELFFGEGSRLTVL.

CDR3 loop: CASSEQGQGGEQYF. The CDR3 nucleotides read TGTGCCAGCAGTGAACAGGGACAGGGGGGCGAGCAGTACTTC. The V call is TRBV2, the J call TRBJ2-7, with 11 bases that match TRBD1. V was clipped by 2 bases and J by 6 bases; unmatched bases: 3. The CDR3 runs 14 residues. Germline V CDR1 and CDR2: SNHLY, FYNNEI.